This T cell receptor beta chain was recovered during a study of cytomegalovirus exposure and HLA in healthy donors. 60 Vbeta and 13 Jbeta primers were used in PCR. TCRdb's table, derived via immunoSEQ multiplex PCR, lists solely in-frame clones and lacks some. The data show under 300,000 clones, roughly four fifths seen once. This CDR3 spans 16 amino acids. Germline V gives CDR1 SGDLS, CDR2 YYNGEE. Trimming at V came to 6 bases and at J to 9 bases, leaving 16 bases not matched to a gene. This clone was counted once. Sequenced input: PBMCs. V usage is TRBV9 and J usage is TRBJ2-1, with TRBD2 matching 9 bases. The clonotype comes from a woman aged 55-70 years in good health and CMV-seropositive. CDR3: CASTVSGLAGTGEQFF. The DNA for the CDR3 is TGTGCCAGCACGGTCAGCGGGCTAGCGGGAACGGGTGAGCAGTTCTTC.